The text below deals with one TCR beta chain. This entry comes from a study of shared clonotypes between healthy human individuals. The wider study: Per donor, CD8 memory used one plate, CD8 naive used two, CD4 memory used three and CD4 naive used three.

This CDR3 region has 15 residues. CDR1 is SEHNR, CDR2 FQNEAQ, per germline (reference sequence). Trimming left V 6 bases short and J 2 bases short, with 14 bases between. TCRdb's copy holds only in-frame clones and misses some; the assay was immunoSEQ multiplex PCR. The profile shows fewer than 1 million clones, about 97% of them singletons. CD8 cells classed as naive were CD45RO-negative and positively selected for CCR7, excluding terminally differentiated effector memory CD45RA+ cells. Sequenced: naive CD8+ T cells sorted from blood. The rearrangement joins TRBV7-9 to TRBJ2-1; either TRBD1 or TRBD2 may supply D (5 bases each). The TCR sequence derives from a man aged 30-40 years in good health. The CDR3 DNA follows: TGTGCCAGCAGTGACGGTTCGGGACCCTACAATGAGCAGTTCTTC. It is translated as CASSDGSGPYNEQFF.